The 25 T cell receptor beta chains listed next were all sequenced from one sample in a study of identical twins. Each CDR3 protein is one row after TCRdb ran MiXCR on the 5' RACE reads. The sample lists hundreds of thousands of distinct CDR3 sequences; more than 8% were seen once. This sample also belongs to another study, concerning yellow fever vaccine responses in identical twins.

Sequenced material: CD8+ T cells sorted from blood. Receptors originate from a woman between 18 and 29 years old in good health.

J is TRBJ2-7 and V is TRBV29-1, with no clear D. CDR3 length equals 11 residues. The ends were cut back, 7 bases at V and 3 bases at J, with 10 bases in the middle. Germline CDR1 and CDR2: SQVTM and ANQGSEA. CDR3 nucleotide sequence: TGCAGCGCCGTACATGGCTACGAGCAGTACTTC. The encoded protein is CSAVHGYEQYF.

This clonotype was recorded at least ten times. V gene TRBV7-9 combines with J gene TRBJ1-1; perhaps TRBD1 as D (6 bases). There are 14 residues in the CDR3. Germline values: CDR1 SEHNR, CDR2 FQNEAQ (reference sequence). Trimming cost V 5 bases and J 0 bases, with 10 bases left between them. CDR3 residues: CASSPRGLNTEAFF. As DNA, the CDR3 is TGTGCCAGCAGCCCCAGGGGTCTGAACACTGAAGCTTTCTTT.

As regards this clonotype: At one of its ends the junction is not consistent with the germline gene, which may arise from a read error. The chain uses TRBV12-3 or TRBV12-4 and TRBJ2-2, with 8 bases that match TRBD2. CDR3 length: 14 residues. CDR3 sequence: CASSAGGVAGPLSF. As DNA, the CDR3 is TGTGCCAGCAGTGCAGGAGGAGTAGCGGGGCCTCTCTCGTTT.

This clonotype showed up just a few times. The chain carries TRBV6-4 and TRBJ2-1, with D perhaps matching TRBD2 (6 bases). Trimming left V 4 bases short and J 7 bases short, with 14 bases between. The germline V gene has CDR1 MRHNA and CDR2 SNTAGT. This CDR3 has 14 residues. The CDR3 DNA sequence: TGTGCCAGCAGTGGCTCGGAGGGGAGGAATGAGCAGTTCTTC. This translates into CASSGSEGRNEQFF.

In this sample, this clonotype turned up many times. This chain links TRBV5-1 with TRBJ2-3; tentatively, D is TRBD1 (6 bases). Trimming stripped 2 bases from V and 6 bases from J, with 13 bases between. CDR1 and CDR2 (germline): SGHRS, YFSETQ. The CDR3 has 14 residues. Here the CDR3 DNA reads TGCGCCAGCAGCTTAGGGGGTGGCGTCGATACGCAGTATTTT. As protein: CASSLGGGVDTQYF.

This clonotype has a handful of counts. The V call is TRBV7-8, the J call TRBJ1-1; TRBD1 is a possible D gene (5 bases). The CDR3 contains 15 residues. The V end was cut by 0 bases, the J end by 0 bases, with 8 bases between. Germline CDR1 SGHVS, CDR2 FQNEAQ. CDR3 bases: TGTGCCAGCAGCTTAGCGGGGGAACTGAACACTGAAGCTTTCTTT. This gives the protein CASSLAGELNTEAFF.

This clonotype came up many times. This sequence joins TRBV7-9 and TRBJ2-3; D is undetermined. Germline V gives CDR1 SEHNR, CDR2 FQNEAQ (reference sequence). V lost 2 bases to trimming and J lost 0 bases, with 9 bases between them. The CDR3 has 15 residues. The CDR3 reads CASSLFDRSTDTQYF. In DNA form, the CDR3 reads TGTGCCAGCAGCTTATTCGACCGAAGCACAGATACGCAGTATTTT.

This clonotype was seen repeatedly, ten times or more. The genes are TRBV21-1 and TRBJ2-2; TRBD2 reflects the table's D call only, with no check against the DNA. TRBV21-1 is a known pseudogene. The CDR3 is 15 residues long. The CDR3 DNA sequence: TGTGCCAGCAGCAATTTAGGACTAGCGACCGGGGAGCTGTTTTTT. Translating gives CASSNLGLATGELFF.

This clonotype was observed a few times. The chain is built from TRBV7-2 and TRBJ2-7, with D perhaps TRBD1 (5 bases). V lost 2 bases to trimming and J lost 5 bases, with 16 bases between them. CDR3 length: 15 amino acids. Germline V CDR1 and CDR2: SGHTA, FQGNSA. CDR3 protein: CASSLFGGAVDEQYF. DNA for the CDR3: TGTGCCAGCAGCTTATTTGGTGGGGCCGTCGACGAGCAGTACTTC.

This clonotype was observed many times. V gene TRBV4-3 combines with J gene TRBJ2-1; D might be TRBD1 or TRBD2, each matching 5 bases. Germline V gives CDR1 LGHNA, CDR2 YSLEER. CDR3 length: 16 amino acids. V gave up 1 base and J gave up 4 bases, with 14 bases separating them. CDR3 DNA: TGCGCCAGCAGCCAAGCATGGGACGGGCTTTACAATGAGCAGTTCTTC. As protein: CASSQAWDGLYNEQFF.

This clonotype was picked up a small number of times. The chain has TRBV7-9 and TRBJ2-7, with a tentative D call TRBD1 (6 bases). V was shortened by 5 bases and J by 0 bases, with 8 bases between the two germline ends. From germline, CDR1 is SEHNR and CDR2 FQNEAQ (reference sequence). The CDR3 runs 13 residues. CDR3: CASSDRSSYEQYF. CDR3 nucleotides: TGTGCCAGCAGCGACAGGAGCTCCTACGAGCAGTACTTC.

This clonotype was seen at least ten times. The chain carries TRBV18 and TRBJ2-1, with D tentatively TRBD1 (6 bases). Germline V gene sequence: CDR1 KGHSH, CDR2 LQKENI. This CDR3 spans 15 amino acids. With 0 bases removed from V and 3 bases from J, the gap between germline ends came to 9 bases. The CDR3, as DNA: TGTGCCAGCTCACCACCGACAGGCCACTACAATGAGCAGTTCTTC. Protein product: CASSPPTGHYNEQFF.

This clonotype came up many times. V is TRBV12-3 or TRBV12-4 and J is TRBJ1-5; TRBD1 aligns across 9 bases. The CDR3 is made up of 15 amino acids. V dropped 3 bases and J dropped 4; count of bases not matched to a gene: 4. CDR3 sequence reads: CASSFQTGGNQPQHF. CDR3 coding DNA: TGTGCCAGCAGTTTTCAGACAGGGGGTAATCAGCCCCAGCATTTT.

V and J are TRBV6-1 and TRBJ2-3; 10 nucleotides agree with TRBD2. The V segment lost 5 bases and the J segment 2 bases; nucleotides outside the gene matches: 7. Germline V gene data show CDR1 as MNHNS and CDR2 as SASEGT. The CDR3 consists of 16 residues. Here the CDR3 DNA reads TGTGCCAGCAGTAAACAGCGGGAGGGCCCCACAGATACGCAGTATTTT. This codes for CASSKQREGPTDTQYF.

This clonotype has a handful of counts. The CDR3, as DNA: TGTGCCAGCACTTCGGGGGCCGGTACGCAGTATTTT. Translating gives CASTSGAGTQYF. The rearrangement links TRBV12-3 or TRBV12-4 to TRBJ2-3, with D possibly being TRBD1 or TRBD2 (6 bases each). The CDR3 length is 12 residues. The ends were cut back, 7 bases at V and 8 bases at J, with 13 bases in the middle.

This clonotype appeared many times. The CDR3 is CASSLSSHNEQYF. The CDR3 DNA follows: TGTGCCAGCAGTTTAAGTTCCCATAACGAGCAGTACTTC. This chain connects TRBV27 to TRBJ2-7; D unclear. The CDR3 spans 13 residues. CDR1 and CDR2 (germline): MNHEY, SMNVEV (reference sequence). V was shortened by 2 bases and J by 5 bases, with 10 bases between the two germline ends.

This clonotype turned up a few times. The rearrangement links TRBV7-9 to TRBJ2-2; TRBD2 is a possible D gene (5 bases). Trimming cost V 3 bases and J 6 bases, with 8 bases left between them. CDR1 SEHNR and CDR2 FQNEAQ come from the germline V gene (reference sequence). CDR3 length: 13 residues. In DNA, the CDR3 is TGTGCCAGCAGCTTTCAGAGGGCCGGGGAGCTGTTTTTT. Translating it yields CASSFQRAGELFF.

The gene calls are TRBV27 and TRBJ2-7; D may match TRBD1 or TRBD2 (5 bases each). Per germline, CDR1 MNHEY and CDR2 SMNVEV (reference sequence). The CDR3 sequence is 12 residues long. Trimming shortened V by 6 bases and J by 6 bases, and 12 bases separated the two germline ends. Here the CDR3 DNA reads TGTGCCAGCAGCAAGAGAGGGGCCGAGCAGTACTTC. Its protein is CASSKRGAEQYF.

The V gene is TRBV20-1, the J gene TRBJ2-7; 9 bases align to TRBD1. Trimming took 0 bases from V and 3 from J; bases not matched to a gene: 9. Per the germline V gene, CDR1 is DFQATT and CDR2 is SNEGSKA (reference sequence). This CDR3 comprises 16 residues. CDR3 sequence reads: CSARDPQGANFYEQYF. CDR3 DNA sequence: TGCAGTGCTAGAGACCCACAGGGGGCGAATTTCTACGAGCAGTACTTC.

The chain uses TRBV3-1 and TRBJ2-3, with D hard to call. Per germline, CDR1 LGHDT and CDR2 YNNKEL (reference sequence). The CDR3 extends over 17 amino acids. Trimming removed 1 base at V and 2 bases at J, with 16 bases between. The CDR3 loop is CASSQGGELSLTDTQYF. Written as DNA, the CDR3 is TGTGCCAGCAGCCAAGGAGGCGAACTCTCACTCACAGATACGCAGTATTTT.

This clonotype was observed many times. The chain recombines TRBV6-2 or TRBV6-3 with TRBJ2-1; 7 bases line up with TRBD2. J lost 6 bases, V lost 4 bases, and 6 bases had no gene match. This CDR3 is built from 14 residues. The V gene's germline CDR1 is MNHEY and CDR2 SVGEGT. DNA of the CDR3: TGTGCCAGCAGTTCGGGGGAGGGCCCCAATGAGCAGTTCTTC. Translated: CASSSGEGPNEQFF.

This clonotype has just a few counts. This chain uses TRBV20-1 with TRBJ1-6; D might be TRBD1 (5 bases). Trimming shortened V by 4 bases and J by 2 bases, and 15 bases separated the two germline ends. This CDR3 has 16 residues. Germline CDR1 reads DFQATT; CDR2 reads SNEGSKA (reference sequence). CDR3 sequence (DNA): TGCAGTGCTAAAGGGTCGGCAGGGCCCTATAATTCACCCCTCCACTTT. It specifies CSAKGSAGPYNSPLHF.

This clonotype was picked up a small number of times. This chain joins TRBV6-1 and TRBJ1-1; D is possibly TRBD1 (5 bases). V shed 9 bases and J shed 3 bases, with 14 bases lying between them. Germline V gives CDR1 MNHNS, CDR2 SASEGT. The CDR3 runs 13 residues. CDR3 bases: TGTGCCAGTTTTCAGGGATCTCACACTGAAGCTTTCTTT. As protein: CASFQGSHTEAFF.

The V call is TRBV29-1, the J call TRBJ2-1; 9 bases are shared with TRBD1. CDR3 length equals 13 residues. J gave up 7 bases and V 0 bases, and 1 base lay outside the gene matches. Germline CDR1 SQVTM, CDR2 ANQGSEA. The CDR3 DNA reads as TGCAGCGTTGAAGAAGGGACAGGGAATGAGCAGTTCTTC. It specifies CSVEEGTGNEQFF.

This clonotype has a handful of counts. The chain is built from TRBV11-1 and TRBJ2-6; D ambiguous. Germline V gene sequence: CDR1 SGHAT, CDR2 FQDESV (reference sequence). The CDR3 has 19 amino acids. Trimming took 2 bases from V and 0 from J, leaving 17 bases between them. The CDR3 DNA reads TGTGCCAGCAGCTTAACTCGGGCCGGTGAGAGCTCTGGGGCCAACGTCCTGACTTTC. Its protein is CASSLTRAGESSGANVLTF.